This T cell receptor beta chain was retrieved from a study of cytomegalovirus exposure and HLA in healthy donors. Study findings and constraints: No immune exposure information besides CMV serostatus was available. Excluded: some indistinguishable V segments such as TRBV6-2 and TRBV6-3. Whilst most TCR sequences proved rare, a subset of public TCRs occurred across many donors.

CDR3 length equals 10 residues. Germline lookup yields CDR1 DFQATT and CDR2 SNEGSKA (reference sequence). With 60 Vbeta and 13 Jbeta primers, the PCR was carried out. Using immunoSEQ multiplex PCR, the repertoire was profiled, and TCRdb retains in-frame clones only, with some absent. This sample's clone table lists tens of thousands of clones. Points on this clone: Its specificity is not known.

The genes are TRBV20-1 and TRBJ1-1; D perhaps matches TRBD1 (6 bases). The sequencing input was PBMCs. This TCR derives from a young man in good health and CMV-seronegative. The CDR3 spells CRLGGTEAFF. In DNA, the CDR3 is TGCAGGCTCGGGGGGACAGAAGCTTTCTTT.